This T cell receptor (beta chain) was observed in a study of long-term antiretroviral therapy in people with HIV. Study-level results: Information on adherence, resistance and therapy changes was unavailable. Dominating the repertoire at all time points were the clones that expanded before ART.

Each sample contained about 0.95-11 million cryopreserved PBMC, thawed before DNA extraction. With regard to this clone: Its antigen is currently unknown.

V lost 1 base and J lost 3, with 10 bases in between. Germline V gives CDR1 SNHLY, CDR2 FYNNEI. The CDR3 is 14 residues long. At the survey level, the v3.0 immunoSEQ assay was run. The data were produced by immunoSEQ multiplex PCR, yet TCRdb's version contains in-frame clones alone and is incomplete. The sample records approximately 12,000 clones, roughly 80% being singletons. This chain uses TRBV2 with TRBJ2-7, with D uncertain. The TCR originated in a woman in her 40s with HIV. The starting material was unsorted PBMCs, obtained 0.8 years before starting antiretroviral therapy. DNA of the CDR3: TGTGCCAGCAGTGAAGAGTTGGGCGGCTACGAGCAGTACTTC. Protein product: CASSEELGGYEQYF.